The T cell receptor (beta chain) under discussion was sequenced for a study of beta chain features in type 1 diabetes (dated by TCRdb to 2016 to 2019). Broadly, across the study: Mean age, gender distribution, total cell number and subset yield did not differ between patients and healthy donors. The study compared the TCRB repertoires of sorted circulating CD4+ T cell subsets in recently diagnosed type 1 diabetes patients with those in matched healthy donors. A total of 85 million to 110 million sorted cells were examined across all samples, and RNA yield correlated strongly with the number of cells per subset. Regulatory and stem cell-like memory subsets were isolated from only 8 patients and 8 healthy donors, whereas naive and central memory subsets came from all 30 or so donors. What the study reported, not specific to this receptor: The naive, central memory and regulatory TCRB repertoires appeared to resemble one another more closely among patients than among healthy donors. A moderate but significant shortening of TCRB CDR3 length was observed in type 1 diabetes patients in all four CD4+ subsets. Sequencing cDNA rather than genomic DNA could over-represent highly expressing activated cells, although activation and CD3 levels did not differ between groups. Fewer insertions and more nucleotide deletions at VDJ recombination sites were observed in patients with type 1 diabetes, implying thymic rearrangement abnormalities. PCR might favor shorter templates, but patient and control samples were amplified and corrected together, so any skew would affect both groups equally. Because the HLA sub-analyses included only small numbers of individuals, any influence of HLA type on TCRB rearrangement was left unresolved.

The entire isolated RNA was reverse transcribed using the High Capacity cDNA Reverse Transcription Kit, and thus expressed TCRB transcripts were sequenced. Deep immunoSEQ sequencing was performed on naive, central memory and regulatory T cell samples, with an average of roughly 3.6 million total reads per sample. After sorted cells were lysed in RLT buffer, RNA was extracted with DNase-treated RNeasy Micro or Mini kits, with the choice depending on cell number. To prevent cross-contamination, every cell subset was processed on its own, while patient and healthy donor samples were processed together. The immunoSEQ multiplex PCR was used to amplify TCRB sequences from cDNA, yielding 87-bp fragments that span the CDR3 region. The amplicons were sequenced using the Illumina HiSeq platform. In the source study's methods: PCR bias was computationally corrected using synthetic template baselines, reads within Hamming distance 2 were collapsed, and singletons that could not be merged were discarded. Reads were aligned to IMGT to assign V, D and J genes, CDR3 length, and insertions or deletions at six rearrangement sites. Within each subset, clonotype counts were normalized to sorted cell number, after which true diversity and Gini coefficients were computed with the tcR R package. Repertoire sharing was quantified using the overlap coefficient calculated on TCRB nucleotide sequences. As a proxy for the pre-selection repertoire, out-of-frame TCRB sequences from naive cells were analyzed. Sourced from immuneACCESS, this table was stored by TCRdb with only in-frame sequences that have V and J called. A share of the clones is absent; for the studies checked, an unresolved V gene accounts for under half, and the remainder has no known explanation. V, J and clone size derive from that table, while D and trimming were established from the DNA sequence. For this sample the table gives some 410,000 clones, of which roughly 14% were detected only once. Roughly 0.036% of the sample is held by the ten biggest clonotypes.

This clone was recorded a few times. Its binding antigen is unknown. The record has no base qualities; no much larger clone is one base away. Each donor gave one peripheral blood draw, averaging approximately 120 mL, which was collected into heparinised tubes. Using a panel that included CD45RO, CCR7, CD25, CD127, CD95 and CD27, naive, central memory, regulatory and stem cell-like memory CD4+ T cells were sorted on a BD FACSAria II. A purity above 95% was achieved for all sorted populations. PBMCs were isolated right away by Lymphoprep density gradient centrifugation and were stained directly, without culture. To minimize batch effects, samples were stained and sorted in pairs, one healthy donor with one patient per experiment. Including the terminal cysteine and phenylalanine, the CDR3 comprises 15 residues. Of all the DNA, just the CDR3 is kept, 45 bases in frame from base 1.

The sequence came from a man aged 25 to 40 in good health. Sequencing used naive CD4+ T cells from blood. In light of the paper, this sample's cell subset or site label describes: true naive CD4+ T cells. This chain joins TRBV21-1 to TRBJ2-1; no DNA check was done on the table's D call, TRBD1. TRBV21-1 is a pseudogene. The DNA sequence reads TGTGCCAGCAGCAAGAACCGAACAGGGGACAATGAGCAGTTCTTC. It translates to CASSKNRTGDNEQFF.